This record looks at one TCR beta chain sequence and its context. The antigen is unknown. As for treatment: roughly 11-day PBMC culture with coronavirus spike peptide pools or control peptides (ViraFEST assay). Positive PCR dates ranged from March to December 2020; these dates predated US Alpha, Beta and Delta variants. Trimming removed 1 base at V and 2 bases at J, with 12 bases between. CDR3 length: 15 amino acids. CDR1 and CDR2 (germline): SGHNT, YYREEE (reference sequence). The data derive from a study of vaccination and CD4 T cells after COVID-19. Turning to the study itself: The convalescents, six males and four females, included two who were Hispanic.

Researchers used the Oncomine TCR Beta short-read assay to sequence DNA from cultured CD4+ T cells. In TCRdb, the PCR reads were re-called with MiXCR into one record per CDR3 protein. Among more than 13,000 distinct CDR3 sequences, around a third were seen once, and the ten largest hold about a sixth. The gene calls are TRBV5-4 and TRBJ1-2, with D hard to call. Sequenced: cultured CD4+ T cells from blood. The TCR sequence derives from a human donor with COVID-19. The chain's CDR3 is CASSLSGKTNYGYTF. DNA for the CDR3: TGTGCCAGCAGCTTGTCTGGTAAAACGAACTATGGCTACACCTTC.